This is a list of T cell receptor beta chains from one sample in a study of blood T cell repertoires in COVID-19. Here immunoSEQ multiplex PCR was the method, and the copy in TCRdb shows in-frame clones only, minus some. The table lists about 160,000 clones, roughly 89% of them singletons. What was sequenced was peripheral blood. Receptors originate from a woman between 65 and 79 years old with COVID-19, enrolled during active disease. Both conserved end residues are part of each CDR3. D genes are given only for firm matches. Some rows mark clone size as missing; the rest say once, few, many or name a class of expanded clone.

TGCGCCAGCAGCTTGGGGACGGGAATCGATAGCAATCAGCCCCAGCATTTT	CASSLGTGIDSNQPQHF	TRBJ1-5	TRBV5-1	-	-
TGTGCCAGCACCGGTGGGAGGGACAGGGAGACTGAAGCTTTCTTT	CASTGGRDRETEAFF	TRBJ1-1	TRBV28	-	TRBD1
TGTGCCAGCAGACTACAGGGACCCAAAAAGCAGTTCTTC	CASRLQGPKKQFF	TRBJ2-1	TRBV2	-	-
TGTGCCAGCAGCTGGGACAGAAACTCTGGAAACACCATATATTTT	CASSWDRNSGNTIYF	TRBJ1-3	TRBV7-9	-	TRBD1
TGCGCCAGCAGCTTGCACCTAGCGGGGACCGCTGGGACGCAGTATTTT	CASSLHLAGTAGTQYF	TRBJ2-3	TRBV5-1	-	TRBD2
TGCGCCAGCAGCTTGGGCCCTGACAGGAGCTCTGGAAACACCATATATTTT	CASSLGPDRSSGNTIYF	TRBJ1-3	TRBV5-1	-	-
TGTGCCACCAGCAGAGAACGGACACCGAACACTGAAGCTTTCTTT	CATSRERTPNTEAFF	TRBJ1-1	TRBV15	-	-
TGTGCCAGCAGCTTGAGGGGGACAGTGAACACTGAAGCTTTCTTT	CASSLRGTVNTEAFF	TRBJ1-1	TRBV11-2	-	TRBD1
TGTGCCAGCAGCTTAAGGGCTGGACTCACTGAAGCTTTCTTT	CASSLRAGLTEAFF	TRBJ1-1	TRBV7-3	-	-
TGTGCCAGCAGTTTGAGCGGGTCCTACGAGCAGTACTTC	CASSLSGSYEQYF	TRBJ2-7	TRBV12-3/TRBV12-4	few	-
TGTGCCAGCAACTGGCGGGGGGGAATCAATGAGCAGTTCTTC	CASNWRGGINEQFF	TRBJ2-1	TRBV2	-	TRBD2
TGTGCCAGCAGCCCCCCGGGGACAGGGGGAGAGGGGGCAGCTTTCTTT	CASSPPGTGGEGAAFF	TRBJ1-1	TRBV7-9	-	TRBD1
TGCGCCAGCAGCCTGGTCCGACAGGCGAAGAATAGCAATCAGCCCCAGCATTTT	CASSLVRQAKNSNQPQHF	TRBJ1-5	TRBV5-1	-	-
TGTGCCAGCAGTGCTACGGGACACTGGAATGAAAAACTGTTTTTT	CASSATGHWNEKLFF	TRBJ1-4	TRBV7-8	-	-